The source of this T cell receptor beta chain is a study of blood T cell repertoires in COVID-19. Across the whole study: The United States, Italy and Spain provided the acute and convalescent COVID-19 samples. T cells, B-cell-depleted T cells, or PBMCs provided the cDNA or gDNA that served as material.

Per the study methods: Researchers report that nucleated cell counts were estimated from reference gene primer amplification. Profiling relied on immunoSEQ multiplex PCR, and the TCRdb table lists in-frame clones only, not all of them. The V and J calls and clone size were taken over from that table, and D and trimming were inferred from the DNA. The repertoire holds some 140,000 clones, with more than 60% as singletons. This receptor was identified in a man at least 80 years old with acute or convalescent COVID-19. The sample taken for sequencing was peripheral blood.

CDR3: CASSPQGIGETQYF. CDR3 bases: TGTGCCAGCAGCCCTCAGGGAATAGGAGAGACCCAGTACTTC. V is TRBV3-1 (or the pseudogene TRBV3-2) and J is TRBJ2-5, with a possible D match to TRBD1 (5 bases). CDR1 is LGHDT and CDR2 is YNNKEL in the germline V gene (reference sequence). The CDR3 runs to 14 residues. With 4 bases removed from V and 4 bases from J, the gap between germline ends came to 13 bases.